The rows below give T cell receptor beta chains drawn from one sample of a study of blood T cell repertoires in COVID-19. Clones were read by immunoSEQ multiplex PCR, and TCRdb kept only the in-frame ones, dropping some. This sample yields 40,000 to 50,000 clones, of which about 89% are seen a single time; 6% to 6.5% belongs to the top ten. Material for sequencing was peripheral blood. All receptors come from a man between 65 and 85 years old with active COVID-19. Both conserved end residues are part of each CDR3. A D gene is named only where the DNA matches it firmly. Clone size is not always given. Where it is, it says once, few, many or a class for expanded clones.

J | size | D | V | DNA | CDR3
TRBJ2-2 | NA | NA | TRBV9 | TGTGCCAGCAGCGTAGTTGTGGGCTCGGCCACCGGGGAGCTGTTTTTT | CASSVVVGSATGELFF
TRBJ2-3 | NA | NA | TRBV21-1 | TGTGCCAGCAGCATTAGGGGGATAGATACGCAGTATTTT | CASSIRGIDTQYF
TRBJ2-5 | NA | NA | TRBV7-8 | TGTGCCAGCAGCTTGGGACTTTCGTACCAAGAGACCCAGTACTTC | CASSLGLSYQETQYF
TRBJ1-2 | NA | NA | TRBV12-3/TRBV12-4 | TGTGCCAGCAGTTTATCAGGGGCCTATGGCTACACCTTC | CASSLSGAYGYTF
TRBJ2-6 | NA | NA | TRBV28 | TGTGCCAGCAGTAGGGCAGGGTGGGGCCGCGGATCTGGGGCCAACGTCCTGACTTTC | CASSRAGWGRGSGANVLTF
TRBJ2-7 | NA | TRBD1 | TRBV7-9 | TGTGCCAGCAGTCGGGACAGGGGCGACGACGAGCAGTACTTC | CASSRDRGDDEQYF
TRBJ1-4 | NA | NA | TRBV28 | TGTGCCAGCAGGAAACAGGGACCCTCTAATGAAAAACTGTTTTTT | CASRKQGPSNEKLFF
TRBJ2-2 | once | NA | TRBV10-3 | TGTGCCATCGGAGGGAACACCGGGGAGCTGTTTTTT | CAIGGNTGELFF
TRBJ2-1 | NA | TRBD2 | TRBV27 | TGTGCCAGCAGGATAGGGCGGGGGGCCTACAATGAGCAGTTCTTC | CASRIGRGAYNEQFF
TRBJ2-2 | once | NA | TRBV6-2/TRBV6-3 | TGTGCCAGCAGCCCGGGATGGGGCGGAACGAACACCGGGGAGCTGTTTTTT | CASSPGWGGTNTGELFF
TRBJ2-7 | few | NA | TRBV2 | TGTGCCAGCAGTGAACGAGGTACGGTCTACGAGCAGTACTTC | CASSERGTVYEQYF
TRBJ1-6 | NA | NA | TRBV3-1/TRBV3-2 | TGTGCCAGCAGCCAAGATCTGACAGGTAGTTCACCCCTCCACTTT | CASSQDLTGSSPLHF
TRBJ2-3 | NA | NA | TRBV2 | TGTGCCAGCAGTGAGGGACTTCCCCGCACAGATACGCAGTATTTT | CASSEGLPRTDTQYF
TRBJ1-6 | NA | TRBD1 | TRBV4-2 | TGTGCCAGTAGACAGGGGAATTCACCCCTCCACTTT | CASRQGNSPLHF
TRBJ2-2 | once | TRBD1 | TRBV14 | TGTGCCAGCAGCCGAGCACAGGGGGTCGGGGAGCTGTTTTTT | CASSRAQGVGELFF